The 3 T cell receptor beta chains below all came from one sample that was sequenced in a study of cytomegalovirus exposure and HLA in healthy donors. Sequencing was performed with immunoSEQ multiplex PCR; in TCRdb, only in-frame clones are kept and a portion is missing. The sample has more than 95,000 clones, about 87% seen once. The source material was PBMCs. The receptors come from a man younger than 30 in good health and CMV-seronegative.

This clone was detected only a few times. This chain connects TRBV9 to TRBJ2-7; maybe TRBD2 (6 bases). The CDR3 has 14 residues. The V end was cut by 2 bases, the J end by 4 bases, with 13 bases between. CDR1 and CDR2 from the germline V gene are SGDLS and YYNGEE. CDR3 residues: CASSVSSESYEQYF. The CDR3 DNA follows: TGTGCCAGCAGCGTCTCTAGCGAGAGTTACGAGCAGTACTTC. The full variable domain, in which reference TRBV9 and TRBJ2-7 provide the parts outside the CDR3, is DSGVTQTPKHLITATGQRVTLRCSPRSGDLSVYWYQQSLDQGLQFLIQYYNGEERAKGNILERFSAQQFPDLHSELNLSSLELGDSALYFCASSVSSESYEQYFGPGTRLTVT.

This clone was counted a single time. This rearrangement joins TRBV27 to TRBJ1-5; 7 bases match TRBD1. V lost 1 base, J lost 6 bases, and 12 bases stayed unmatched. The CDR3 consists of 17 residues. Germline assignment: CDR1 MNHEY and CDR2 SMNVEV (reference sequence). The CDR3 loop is CASSLFPITGVSQPQHF. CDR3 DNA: TGTGCCAGCAGTTTATTCCCAATCACAGGGGTCAGTCAGCCCCAGCATTTT.

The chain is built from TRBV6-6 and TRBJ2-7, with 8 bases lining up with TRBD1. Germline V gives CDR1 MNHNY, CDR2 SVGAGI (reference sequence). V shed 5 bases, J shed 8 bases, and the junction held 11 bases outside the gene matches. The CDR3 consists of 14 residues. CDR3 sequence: CASSPTGQGVKQYF. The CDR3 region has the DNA TGTGCCAGCAGTCCTACAGGACAGGGTGTGAAGCAGTACTTC.